This T cell receptor (beta chain) was documented in a study of early T cells in non-severe SARS-CoV-2 infection. Turning to the study itself: With bulk RNA from unsorted whole blood as input, sequencing yielded unpaired chains. Study-wide findings and caveats: Sequences matched to VDJdb favored anti-spike CD8 responses, while private and CD4 specificities were missed.

Researchers attached unique molecular identifiers to individual cDNA molecules. MiXCR was run by TCRdb on the 5' RACE reads, yielding one entry per CDR3 protein. The sample lists under 70,000 distinct CDR3 sequences, 11% occurring once. This clonotype was recorded at least ten times. The antigen is undetermined. Sequences were obtained from whole blood. The source is an adult who was a healthcare worker with PCR-confirmed SARS-CoV-2 infection or an uninfected control (not recorded which).

DNA for the CDR3: TGTGCCAGCAGCCTACAGGGGGCTCTGAACATTCAGTACTTC. Translating it yields CASSLQGALNIQYF. The chain couples TRBV5-6 to TRBJ2-4; 9 bases agree with TRBD1. V shed 4 bases, J shed 7 bases, and the junction held 6 bases outside the gene matches. The germline gives CDR1 SGHDT, CDR2 YYEEEE. This CDR3 comprises 14 residues.